This is a list of T cell receptor beta chains from one sample in a study of blood T cells in healthy people across ages. TCRdb re-analysed the 5' RACE reads in MiXCR, keeping a single row per CDR3 protein. The sample includes about 680,000 distinct CDR3 sequences, 45% to 50% of them seen just once. Sequencing was performed on blood. The receptors derive from a woman aged 55-69 years in good health. The CDR3 runs from the conserved cysteine through the conserved F or W. The order of the fields is J gene, D gene, clone size, V gene, CDR3 length, CDR3 DNA, CDR3 protein. The D gene is left open where the match is weak. Clone sizes are given selectively: once, few, many, or a class where the clone is expanded.

j_gene: TRBJ2-4; d_gene: NA; abundance: few; v_gene: TRBV5-1; len: 14; CDR3nt: TGCGCCAGCAGCTTGGGAGGGGAGGCTTGGGAGCAGTACTTC; CDR3aa: CASSLGGEAWEQYF
j_gene: TRBJ1-1; d_gene: TRBD1; abundance: NA; v_gene: TRBV7-2; len: 14; CDR3nt: TGTGCCAGCAGCTGGGACAGTGGGGACACTGAAGCTTTCTTT; CDR3aa: CASSWDSGDTEAFF
j_gene: TRBJ1-2; d_gene: NA; abundance: NA; v_gene: TRBV20-1; len: 12; CDR3nt: TGCAGTGCTCCAAGATCCGCCCAGGGCTACACCTTC; CDR3aa: CSAPRSAQGYTF
j_gene: TRBJ2-3; d_gene: NA; abundance: NA; v_gene: TRBV20-1; len: 14; CDR3nt: TGCAGTGCTAGAGATATCCTAGCCGGAGATACGCAGTATTTT; CDR3aa: CSARDILAGDTQYF
j_gene: TRBJ1-4; d_gene: NA; abundance: NA; v_gene: TRBV2; len: 17; CDR3nt: TGTGCCAGCACGCGGAAAGGGGGTGTAGCGATCGGAGAAAAACTGTTTTTT; CDR3aa: CASTRKGGVAIGEKLFF
j_gene: TRBJ2-1; d_gene: TRBD2; abundance: NA; v_gene: TRBV27; len: 17; CDR3nt: TGTGCCAGCAGTCGACTCGGACTAGCGGGAAGAGGTGATGAGCAATTCTTC; CDR3aa: CASSRLGLAGRGDEQFF
j_gene: TRBJ2-7; d_gene: NA; abundance: NA; v_gene: TRBV20-1; len: 10; CDR3nt: TGCAGTGCTAGCGGAGGCGAGCAGTACTTC; CDR3aa: CSASGGEQYF
j_gene: TRBJ1-1; d_gene: NA; abundance: NA; v_gene: TRBV5-1; len: 18; CDR3nt: TGCGCCAGCAGCTTGGAAGGTACAGGGAAAGGGAAGGGCACTGAAGCTTTCTTT; CDR3aa: CASSLEGTGKGKGTEAFF
j_gene: TRBJ2-5; d_gene: NA; abundance: NA; v_gene: TRBV7-2; len: 16; CDR3nt: TGTGCCAGCAGCATCAAAGGACGGCCTGGATGGGAGACCCAGTACTTC; CDR3aa: CASSIKGRPGWETQYF
j_gene: TRBJ2-1; d_gene: TRBD2; abundance: NA; v_gene: TRBV14; len: 15; CDR3nt: TGTGCCAGCAGCCTCGGGACTAGCGGGAAGGACGAGCAGTTCTTC; CDR3aa: CASSLGTSGKDEQFF
j_gene: TRBJ2-7; d_gene: TRBD2; abundance: few; v_gene: TRBV14; len: 15; CDR3nt: TGTGCCAGCAGCACACTTATAGCGGGAGGCTACGAGCAGTACTTC; CDR3aa: CASSTLIAGGYEQYF
j_gene: TRBJ1-2; d_gene: NA; abundance: NA; v_gene: TRBV7-9; len: 12; CDR3nt: TGTGCCAGCAGCCGGGACAATAATGGCTACACCTTC; CDR3aa: CASSRDNNGYTF
j_gene: TRBJ1-2; d_gene: NA; abundance: NA; v_gene: TRBV5-1; len: 15; CDR3nt: TGCGCCAGCAGCACCGACCCTGGCGTGGGCTATGGCTACACCTTC; CDR3aa: CASSTDPGVGYGYTF
j_gene: TRBJ2-5; d_gene: NA; abundance: many; v_gene: TRBV25-1; len: 14; CDR3nt: TGTGCCAGCAGTGAAAGTATGTACAAAGAGACCCAGTACTTC; CDR3aa: CASSESMYKETQYF
j_gene: TRBJ2-5; d_gene: TRBD2; abundance: NA; v_gene: TRBV20-1; len: 18; CDR3nt: TGCAGTGCAAAGACTGGCGGGAGGGCCGGGTTCTGGGTAGAGACCCAGTACTTC; CDR3aa: CSAKTGGRAGFWVETQYF
j_gene: TRBJ2-5; d_gene: TRBD2; abundance: many; v_gene: TRBV20-1; len: 13; CDR3nt: TGCAGTGCTGGACTAGCGGGAGGAGAGACCCAGTACTTC; CDR3aa: CSAGLAGGETQYF
j_gene: TRBJ1-3; d_gene: TRBD1; abundance: many; v_gene: TRBV4-3; len: 14; CDR3nt: TGCGCCAGCAGCCAAGATCAGGGGGCGAACACCATATATTTT; CDR3aa: CASSQDQGANTIYF
j_gene: TRBJ2-3; d_gene: NA; abundance: NA; v_gene: TRBV11-3; len: 15; CDR3nt: TGTGCCAGCAGCTTAGGCCAGGACTACACAGATACGCAGTATTTT; CDR3aa: CASSLGQDYTDTQYF
j_gene: TRBJ1-1; d_gene: NA; abundance: NA; v_gene: TRBV4-3; len: 16; CDR3nt: TGCGCCAGCAGCCCCAACCCGGCAGGGACGGGAACTGAAGCTTTCTTT; CDR3aa: CASSPNPAGTGTEAFF
j_gene: TRBJ2-7; d_gene: NA; abundance: NA; v_gene: TRBV28; len: 13; CDR3nt: TGTGCCAGCAGTAAGACTTTCGGCTACGAGCAGTACTTC; CDR3aa: CASSKTFGYEQYF
j_gene: TRBJ2-1; d_gene: NA; abundance: NA; v_gene: TRBV7-2; len: 13; CDR3nt: TGTGCCAGCACCTGGGGGAGTTCCAATGAGCAGTTCTTC; CDR3aa: CASTWGSSNEQFF
j_gene: TRBJ2-3; d_gene: TRBD2; abundance: few; v_gene: TRBV11-1; len: 16; CDR3nt: TGTGCCAGCAGCCCCGGGACTAGCGGTCCCACAGATACGCAGTATTTT; CDR3aa: CASSPGTSGPTDTQYF
j_gene: TRBJ1-2; d_gene: NA; abundance: NA; v_gene: TRBV5-1; len: 15; CDR3nt: TGCGCCAGCAGCTTGGATTCCAGCAGCTACTATGGCTACACCTTC; CDR3aa: CASSLDSSSYYGYTF
j_gene: TRBJ1-1; d_gene: NA; abundance: NA; v_gene: TRBV20-1; len: 12; CDR3nt: TGCAGTGCCGGCCTTAGGTTGACTGAAGCTTTCTTT; CDR3aa: CSAGLRLTEAFF
j_gene: TRBJ2-7; d_gene: TRBD1; abundance: once; v_gene: TRBV28; len: 13; CDR3nt: TGTGTCAGCACCTCACGGGACAGCTACGAGCAGTACTTC; CDR3aa: CVSTSRDSYEQYF